These 5 T cell receptor beta chains came from one sample sequenced in a study of Ad26.COV2.S vaccination and SARS-CoV-2 variants. Produced via immunoSEQ multiplex PCR; TCRdb's table is partial and in-frame only. The sample yields 400,000 to 450,000 clones, about 92% seen once. Treatment indicated: around 19 received Ad26.COV2.S at low or high dose, single or two shots; about five received placebo; per-sample allocation not given. Specimen acquisition occurred on day 63 following the initial vaccine or placebo injection. The source material was peripheral blood, sampled in a trial of Ad26.COV2.S vaccine versus placebo. The source is a person aged 18 to 65 who received the Ad26.COV2.S COVID-19 vaccine or a placebo.

Points on this clone: Different DNA sequences within this sample yield the same CDR3. The chain combines TRBV5-8 with TRBJ2-5; 9 bases align to TRBD1. V shed 4 bases and J 2 bases; nucleotides not matched to a gene: 3. Germline CDR1 is SGHTS and CDR2 is YDEGEE. The CDR3 has 14 residues. The DNA of the CDR3 is TGTGCCAGCAGCCCAGGGACAGGGCAAGAGACCCAGTACTTC. This gives the protein CASSPGTGQETQYF.

The J gene is TRBJ2-1, the V gene TRBV11-2; 10 bases are shared with TRBD2. The germline V gene has CDR1 SGHAT and CDR2 FQNNGV. This CDR3 region has 13 residues. Trimming at V came to 4 bases and at J to 10 bases, leaving 4 bases not matched to a gene. This CDR3 reads CASSSPSGREQFF. CDR3 DNA: TGTGCCAGCAGCTCCCCTAGCGGGAGAGAGCAGTTCTTC. Drawing the rest from reference TRBV11-2 and TRBJ2-1, the complete variable domain is EAGVAQSPRYKIIEKRQSVAFWCNPISGHATLYWYQQILGQGPKLLIQFQNNGVVDDSQLPKDRFSAERLKGVDSTLKIQPAKLEDSAVYLCASSSPSGREQFFGPGTRLTVL.

This clone was seen a handful of times. In the same sample, other DNA sequences code for this CDR3. The chain couples TRBV7-9 to TRBJ2-7, with no clear D. The CDR3 has 12 residues. The V gene's germline CDR1 is SEHNR and CDR2 FQNEAQ (reference sequence). The ends were cut back, 5 bases at V and 1 base at J, with 6 bases in the middle. This CDR3 reads CASSPASYEQYF. The DNA of the CDR3 is TGTGCCAGCAGCCCCGCTTCCTACGAGCAGTACTTC.

The chain recombines TRBV11-2 with TRBJ2-3, with a possible D match to TRBD2 (5 bases). The V gene lost 5 bases and the J gene lost 3 bases, with 15 bases spanning the gap. This CDR3 is 15 amino acids long. CDR1 and CDR2 from the germline V gene are SGHAT and FQNNGV. CDR3 residues: CASSLRTDITDTQYF. The DNA of the CDR3 is TGTGCCAGCAGCCTCAGGACTGATATTACAGATACGCAGTATTTT.

V and J are TRBV28 and TRBJ1-1; D might be TRBD1 (6 bases). V lost 3 bases, J lost 0 bases, and 14 bases lay in between. This CDR3 is 16 amino acids long. Germline V gene data show CDR1 as MDHEN and CDR2 as SYDVKM. The CDR3 loop is CASSLGARALNTEAFF. The CDR3 nucleotides read TGTGCCAGCAGTTTGGGGGCCAGGGCCCTGAACACTGAAGCTTTCTTT.